These 24 T cell receptor beta chains share one sample of origin, sequenced in a study of graft-versus-host responses after intestinal transplantation. Assay used: immunoSEQ multiplex PCR; TCRdb lists only in-frame clones, some missing. The sample yields around 18,000 clones, more than 85% seen once. Sequenced here: PBMCs, sampled 23 days after intestinal transplant. These receptors all stem from a human patient who received an intestinal transplant, so some T cells may come from the graft donor.

The chain combines TRBV2 with TRBJ2-7; maybe TRBD2 (6 bases). V gave up 4 bases and J gave up 1 base, with 11 bases separating them. The CDR3 is 14 residues long. Germline assignment: CDR1 SNHLY and CDR2 FYNNEI. CDR3 in DNA: TGTGCCAGCAGTGGGGGGGTCGCATCCTACGAGCAGTACTTC. Translation gives CASSGGVASYEQYF.

The rearrangement joins TRBV2 to TRBJ2-5; D remains unclear. Deletions cut 0 bases from V and 5 bases from J, with 10 bases between. The germline V gene has CDR1 SNHLY and CDR2 FYNNEI. The CDR3 extends over 14 amino acids. The CDR3 nucleotides are TGTGCCAGCAGTGAAGCGCTTCGGATTGAGACCCAGTACTTC. It specifies CASSEALRIETQYF.

This chain uses TRBV5-6 with TRBJ2-1, with D possibly matching TRBD2 (6 bases). This CDR3 has 15 residues. The germline V gene encodes CDR1 SGHDT and CDR2 YYEEEE. Trimming pared 0 bases from V and 8 bases from J, leaving 15 bases between. In nucleotides, the CDR3 is TGTGCCAGCAGCTTGGGTGGAGGGGTTCGGGATGAGCAGTTCTTC. Translation gives CASSLGGGVRDEQFF.

The chain links TRBV6-6 to TRBJ2-7, with a weak D call TRBD2 (5 bases). Germline V lookup: CDR1 MNHNY, CDR2 SVGAGI (reference sequence). The CDR3 totals 15 residues. Between the trimmed V and J ends, which lost 4 bases and 2 bases, there was a span of 15 bases. CDR3 residues: CASSSSPDYTYEQYF. For the CDR3, the DNA is TGTGCCAGCAGTTCCTCTCCAGACTACACCTACGAGCAGTACTTC.

This chain connects TRBV11-2 to TRBJ1-2, with 9 bases matching TRBD1. This CDR3 spans 13 amino acids. V shed 4 bases and J 6 bases; nucleotides not matched to a gene: 3. Germline V CDR1 and CDR2: SGHAT, FQNNGV. In nucleotides, the CDR3 is TGTGCCAGCAGCTCCGGACAGGGGCATGGCTACACCTTC. Its translation: CASSSGQGHGYTF.

The chain recombines TRBV29-1 with TRBJ1-1; D unresolved. Germline-derived CDR1 and CDR2 are SQVTM and ANQGSEA. V gave up 4 bases and J gave up 8 bases, with 8 bases separating them. CDR3 length equals 10 residues. The CDR3 loop is CSVVLTEAFF. CDR3 in DNA: TGCAGCGTTGTTTTGACAGAAGCTTTCTTT. The whole variable domain, filled in from reference TRBV29-1 and TRBJ1-1, reads SAVISQKPSRDICQRGTSLTIQCQVDSQVTMMFWYRQQPGQSLTLIATANQGSEATYESGFVIDKFPISRPNLTFSTLTVSNMSPEDSSIYLCSVVLTEAFFGQGTRLTVV.

V and J are TRBV5-1 and TRBJ2-2; D may correspond to TRBD1 or TRBD2 (5 bases each). The V and J ends lost 3 bases and 13 bases respectively, with 19 bases between them. Germline CDR1 reads SGHRS; CDR2 reads YFSETQ. The CDR3 runs to 14 residues. In DNA, the CDR3 is TGCGCCAGCAGCTGGGGACCACAGCAGACTATGCTGTTTTTT. Translation gives CASSWGPQQTMLFF.

This sequence joins TRBV9 and TRBJ1-1; D might be TRBD1 (6 bases). The CDR3 contains 15 residues. Per germline, CDR1 SGDLS and CDR2 YYNGEE. V was shortened by 5 bases and J by 5 bases, with 19 bases between the two germline ends. For the CDR3, the DNA is TGTGCCAGCAGTGGCCCCGGGAGGGGGGAGACTGAAGCTTTCTTT. Protein: CASSGPGRGETEAFF.

CDR3 in amino acids: CASSRLLATNEKLFF. The CDR3 DNA follows: TGCGCCAGCAGCCGGCTTCTTGCAACTAATGAAAAACTGTTTTTT. The J gene is TRBJ1-4, the V gene TRBV5-1; D gene unclear. This CDR3 has 15 amino acids. V was clipped by 4 bases and J by 0 bases, with 10 bases between them. The germline CDR1 and CDR2 sequences are SGHRS and YFSETQ.

In this sample, this clone turned up once. The chain carries TRBV6-5 and TRBJ2-1; D ambiguous. The V gene lost 6 bases and the J gene lost 5 bases, with 17 bases spanning the gap. Germline lookup yields CDR1 MNHEY and CDR2 SVGAGI. This CDR3 comprises 15 residues. CDR3 nucleotides: TGTGCCAGCAGGGGCGCCCCAGATCCAGACAATGAGCAGTTCTTC. It is translated as CASRGAPDPDNEQFF.

The DNA for the CDR3 is TGTGCCAGCAGCTTTTCGACTAGCGGGAGAGAGGGCACCGGGGAGCTGTTTTTT. Translated, it gives CASSFSTSGREGTGELFF. The rearrangement joins TRBV13 to TRBJ2-2; 12 bases map to TRBD2. The CDR3 covers 18 residues. The germline V gene has CDR1 PRHDT and CDR2 FYEKMQ (reference sequence). With 3 bases clipped from V and 4 bases from J, the junction kept 9 bases outside the gene matches.

The chain carries TRBV15 and TRBJ2-7; perhaps TRBD2 as D (5 bases). The CDR3 has 14 amino acids. Between the trimmed V and J ends, which lost 5 bases and 2 bases, there was a span of 13 bases. CDR1 is LNHNV, CDR2 YYDKDF, per germline (reference sequence). The CDR3 DNA follows: TGTGCCACCAGCGTGGAGACTACCACCTACGAGCAGTACTTC. Encoded protein: CATSVETTTYEQYF.

The chain recombines TRBV28 with TRBJ2-1; 9 positions match TRBD1. The CDR3 loop spans 16 amino acids. Germline CDR1 is MDHEN and CDR2 is SYDVKM. Losses at the gene ends were 6 bases for V and 4 bases for J; bases not matched to a gene: 10. CDR3 region: CASSQDTGGAYNEQFF. CDR3 nucleotides: TGTGCCAGCAGCCAAGATACAGGGGGCGCTTACAATGAGCAGTTCTTC.

The chain uses TRBV7-2 and TRBJ2-3; either TRBD1 or TRBD2 may supply D (5 bases each). This CDR3 contains 15 residues. CDR1 is SGHTA, CDR2 FQGNSA, per germline. With 5 bases removed from V and 0 bases from J, the gap between germline ends came to 12 bases. CDR3 loop: CASSPHGASTDTQYF. DNA of the CDR3: TGTGCCAGCAGCCCACACGGGGCTAGCACAGATACGCAGTATTTT.

J is TRBJ2-1 and V is TRBV14, with 8 positions matching TRBD2. Germline values: CDR1 SGHDN, CDR2 FVKESK. Losses at the gene ends were 5 bases for V and 6 bases for J; bases not matched to a gene: 12. The CDR3 covers 16 residues. The CDR3 reads CASSKASYGRANEQFF. The CDR3 DNA follows: TGTGCCAGCAGCAAAGCGTCTTACGGGAGGGCCAATGAGCAGTTCTTC.

The genes are TRBV6-1 and TRBJ2-7, with 7 bases identical to TRBD2. Germline V gene lookup returns CDR1 MNHNS and CDR2 SASEGT. V lost 5 bases, J lost 1 base, and 5 bases stayed unmatched. This CDR3 is built from 14 residues. CDR3 sequence (DNA): TGTGCCAGCAGTTTCCCGGGGGGTTCCTACGAGCAGTACTTC. Translation gives CASSFPGGSYEQYF.

V and J are TRBV15 and TRBJ1-4; 9 bases agree with TRBD1. The CDR3 totals 16 residues. After removal of 5 bases from V and 5 bases from J, the junction contained 9 bases not matched to a gene. CDR1 is LNHNV, CDR2 YYDKDF, per germline (reference sequence). CDR3 in amino acids: CATSGRGDRANEKLFF. For the CDR3, the DNA is TGTGCCACCAGCGGGAGGGGGGACAGGGCCAATGAAAAACTGTTTTTT.

The chain links TRBV9 to TRBJ2-3; tentative D call: TRBD2 (5 bases). The CDR3 totals 15 residues. Germline CDR1 and CDR2: SGDLS and YYNGEE. Trimming removed 0 bases at V and 2 bases at J, with 10 bases between. The CDR3 loop is CASSVGGDYTDTQYF. The CDR3, as DNA: TGTGCCAGCAGCGTAGGAGGAGACTACACAGATACGCAGTATTTT.

As regards this clone: The junction departs from germline at one end; a sequencing error may be responsible. The rearrangement links TRBV4-1 to TRBJ2-1, with D uncertain. Germline CDR1 reads MGHRA; CDR2 reads YSYEKL. CDR3 length: 12 residues. The CDR3 loop is CASSQGEAHPIF. The CDR3 DNA reads TGCGCCAGCAGCCAAGGTGAGGCCCATCCTATCTTC.

The rearrangement links TRBV11-2 to TRBJ2-3; 7 nucleotides match TRBD1. This CDR3 contains 14 residues. Germline CDR1 is SGHAT and CDR2 is FQNNGV. Trimming at V came to 5 bases and at J to 5 bases, leaving 7 bases not matched to a gene. The CDR3 loop is CASSPPGTEDTQYF. CDR3 bases: TGTGCCAGCAGCCCCCCGGGGACAGAAGATACGCAGTATTTT.

The chain combines TRBV9 with TRBJ2-1; possible D gene TRBD2, 6 bases. The CDR3 loop spans 16 amino acids. The germline CDR1 and CDR2 sequences are SGDLS and YYNGEE. The germline V and J ends were trimmed by 4 bases and 4 bases, with 18 bases remaining between them. The CDR3 DNA reads TGTGCCAGCAGCACGGAACCGGGACTTCAGTACAATGAGCAGTTCTTC. It is translated as CASSTEPGLQYNEQFF.

The chain uses TRBV9 and TRBJ1-1; D is ambiguous. V lost 0 bases to trimming and J lost 8 bases, with 14 bases between them. Germline CDR1 and CDR2: SGDLS and YYNGEE. The CDR3 totals 14 residues. In nucleotides, the CDR3 is TGTGCCAGCAGCGTAGAGGAGGGCCCCAGGGAAGCTTTCTTT. Translation gives CASSVEEGPREAFF. The full variable domain, rest sourced from reference TRBV9 and TRBJ1-1, is DSGVTQTPKHLITATGQRVTLRCSPRSGDLSVYWYQQSLDQGLQFLIQYYNGEERAKGNILERFSAQQFPDLHSELNLSSLELGDSALYFCASSVEEGPREAFFGQGTRLTVV.

This clone has a single count. This chain links TRBV5-1 with TRBJ2-7, with TRBD2 matching over 7 bases. The ends lost 2 bases at V and 2 bases at J; junction bases unmatched: 4. The CDR3 has 14 residues. Germline-derived CDR1 and CDR2 are SGHRS and YFSETQ. CDR3 bases: TGCGCCAGCAGCTTTGGCGGGGGTACCTACGAGCAGTACTTC. It codes for CASSFGGGTYEQYF. The full variable domain, its missing parts supplied by reference TRBV5-1 and TRBJ2-7, is KAGVTQTPRYLIKTRGQQVTLSCSPISGHRSVSWYQQTPGQGLQFLFEYFSETQRNKGNFPGRFSGRQFSNSRSEMNVSTLELGDSALYLCASSFGGGTYEQYFGPGTRLTVT.

The chain uses TRBV28 and TRBJ1-4; D possibly corresponds to TRBD1 (6 bases). From germline, CDR1 is MDHEN and CDR2 SYDVKM. This CDR3 comprises 17 residues. With 2 bases removed from V and 3 bases from J, the gap between germline ends came to 16 bases. CDR3 DNA: TGTGCCAGCAGTTTACCCCTCGGAGGGGGATCTAATGAAAAACTGTTTTTT. Protein: CASSLPLGGGSNEKLFF.